The next 5 T cell receptor beta chains were all read from a single sample in a study of cytomegalovirus exposure and HLA in healthy donors. 13 Jbeta primers and 60 Vbeta primers were used for the PCR. Some clones are missing from TCRdb's copy, which holds only in-frame ones; the method was immunoSEQ multiplex PCR. The sample gives tens of thousands of clones, about 80% of which show up once; more than 1.3% is in the top ten. Sequencing was done on a sample of PBMCs. The receptors shown here come from a male donor in good health and CMV-seronegative.

This clone was seen only a few times. The genes are TRBV2 and TRBJ2-1, with 14 bases fitting TRBD2. The CDR3 length is 16 residues. With 6 bases clipped from V and 7 bases from J, the junction kept 8 bases outside the gene matches. The germline V gene encodes CDR1 SNHLY and CDR2 FYNNEI. CDR3 nucleotide sequence: TGTGCCAGCAGAGACCATAGGACTAGCGGGAGGAATGAGCAGTTCTTC. This encodes CASRDHRTSGRNEQFF.

The gene calls are TRBV6-5 and TRBJ2-7; D might be TRBD1 (6 bases). CDR3 length equals 14 residues. Germline V gene data show CDR1 as MNHEY and CDR2 as SVGAGI. V was cut by 2 bases and J by 2 bases, with 10 bases left in between. CDR3 protein: CASSYTDSTYEQYF. The CDR3 nucleotides read TGTGCCAGCAGTTACACGGACAGCACCTACGAGCAGTACTTC.

The chain couples TRBV27 to TRBJ2-7; tentative D call: TRBD1 (5 bases). Trimming took 5 bases from V and 0 from J, leaving 17 bases between them. Germline CDR1 and CDR2: MNHEY and SMNVEV (reference sequence). This CDR3 comprises 16 residues. The CDR3 spells CASSPWGSQTSYEQYF. CDR3 DNA: TGTGCCAGCAGTCCTTGGGGCAGCCAAACCTCCTACGAGCAGTACTTC.

This chain links TRBV27 with TRBJ2-3; D is unclear. V lost 7 bases and J lost 6, with 8 bases in between. The germline V gene has CDR1 MNHEY and CDR2 SMNVEV (reference sequence). The CDR3 runs to 11 residues. The CDR3 spells CASNSRDTQYF. The CDR3 DNA sequence: TGTGCCAGCAATAGCCGTGATACGCAGTATTTT.

The chain combines TRBV6-5 with TRBJ1-1; 7 bases map to TRBD1. The CDR3 is made up of 13 amino acids. The J segment lost 3 bases and the V segment lost 8 bases, leaving 6 bases of the junction unmatched. Germline values: CDR1 MNHEY, CDR2 SVGAGI. CDR3 protein: CASGGGGHTEAFF. The CDR3 DNA reads as TGTGCCAGCGGAGGGGGCGGACACACTGAAGCTTTCTTT.